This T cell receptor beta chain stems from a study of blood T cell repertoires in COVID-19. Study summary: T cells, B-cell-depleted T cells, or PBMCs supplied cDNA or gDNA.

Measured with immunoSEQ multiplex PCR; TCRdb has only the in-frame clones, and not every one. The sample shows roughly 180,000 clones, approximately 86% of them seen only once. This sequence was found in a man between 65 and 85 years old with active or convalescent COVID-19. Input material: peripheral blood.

The CDR3 loop is CASSPRDRADTIYF. The CDR3 bases are TGTGCCAGCAGCCCTCGGGACAGGGCGGACACCATATATTTT. The chain is built from TRBV7-9 and TRBJ1-3; TRBD1 agrees at 9 bases. The length of the CDR3 is 14 residues. V shed 5 bases and J 8 bases; nucleotides not matched to a gene: 7. Germline V gives CDR1 SEHNR, CDR2 FQNEAQ (reference sequence).